This T cell receptor beta chain was documented in a study of T-cell reconstitution after alpha-beta-depleted transplantation in children (dated by TCRdb to about 2016). Study-level background: The study quantitatively tracked T-cell immune reconstitution after TCRalphabeta/CD19-depleted allogeneic hematopoietic cell transplantation in children using TCR repertoire profiling. Points the paper makes about the study in general: In some patients, the high TCRbeta diversity seen at day 60 was put down to recipient T cells and intrathymic progenitors that had survived conditioning. Hyperexpanded clone frequencies declined over subsequent months; after one year, T-cell counts and TCRbeta diversity were mostly attributed to newly produced T cells. About two months after transplant, the apparently early recovery of alphabetaT-cell counts reportedly depended on just several hundred clones that had expanded rapidly and came from non-depleted graft cells.

The method behind the library was PCR. Sequencing took place on an Illumina HiSeq 2500. TCR library preparation used molecular barcoding, with unique molecular identifiers applied to normalize quantification of the TCRbeta repertoire. TCRdb reprocessing: public reads trimmed at Q25 with fastp, clones called with MiXCR, in-frame beta chains kept. Rows merge per CDR3 protein into single entries with the most common DNA and genes. A total of some 190,000 distinct CDR3 sequences appear in this sample, 11% of them only once. Less than 15% of the sample goes to the ten largest clones. The label giving this sample's treatment or condition can be read as: allogeneic hematopoietic cell transplantation with graft depleted of TCRalphabeta T cells and CD19 B cells. The children who served as transplant recipients had been given grafts of TCRalphabeta/CD19-depleted allogeneic hematopoietic cells. This clonotype occurred many times. Its antigen has not been determined. No per-base quality is available; no much larger clone lies one base away.

The CDR3 starts with the cysteine, ends with the phenylalanine, and has 12 residues. Just the 36-base CDR3 DNA is kept, in frame starting at base 1. CDR1 and CDR2 were assigned from the germline V gene (reference sequence) as SEHNR and FQNEAQ. Trimming takes 3 bases from V and 9 bases from J, and the germline ends sit 12 bases apart. The source is a boy younger than 10 with acute myeloid leukemia, due to receive a stem cell transplant. This specimen was PBMCs, taken before TCRalphabeta/CD19-depleted stem cell transplant. This receptor chain uses TRBV7-9 and TRBJ2-7, and possibly TRBD2, on 6 matching bases. This receptor has the CDR3 CASSFQAGPQYF. In nucleotides, the sequence is TGTGCCAGCAGCTTCCAAGCGGGCCCGCAGTACTTC.